This TCR beta chain stems from a study of T cell repertoires in aging, cancer and after chemotherapy. In the study overall: Patients with glioblastoma brain tumors were sampled before and after temozolomide-based therapy.

The germline CDR1 and CDR2 sequences are DFQATT and SNEGSKA (reference sequence). The V end was cut by 2 bases, the J end by 6 bases, with 17 bases between. The CDR3 has 15 residues. Rearranged V-D-J TRB sequences were amplified with a mixed TRB-A/B primer pool. TCRdb re-analysed the multiplex PCR reads in MiXCR, keeping a single row per CDR3 protein. The sample has around 1,600 distinct CDR3 sequences; roughly a quarter are singletons. The template was genomic DNA from peripheral blood, not RNA. This receptor was taken from a human donor with a solid tumor. The sequenced material came from blood. The chain has TRBV20-1 and TRBJ2-1; possible D gene TRBD2, 6 bases. CDR3 sequence: CSARQSAGHPNEQFF. For the CDR3, the DNA is TGCAGTGCTAGACAATCAGCGGGCCACCCCAATGAGCAGTTCTTC.